Listed here are 16 T cell receptor beta chains from one sample, sequenced in a study of molecular identifiers for immune sequencing clone quantification. A single record per CDR3 protein comes from TCRdb applying MiXCR to the PCR reads. This table holds approximately 680,000 distinct CDR3 sequences, around 25% found once. What was sequenced was naive CD8+ T cells from blood, with Jurkat cell RNA spiked in. Described subset: FACS-sorted CD8+CD4-CCR7+CD45RA+ naive T cells. The receptors were gathered from a human donor in good health. Some libraries in this study had Jurkat cell RNA spiked in.

This rearrangement joins TRBV2 to TRBJ2-7, with no clear D. The V end was cut by 2 bases, the J end by 0 bases, with 8 bases between. CDR1 is SNHLY and CDR2 is FYNNEI in the germline V gene. The CDR3 runs to 14 residues. CDR3 residues: CASSEMSSSYEQYF. CDR3 DNA: TGTGCCAGCAGTGAAATGAGTAGCTCCTACGAGCAGTACTTC. Based on the CDR3 plus reference TRBV2 and TRBJ2-7, the full variable domain is EPEVTQTPSHQVTQMGQEVILRCVPISNHLYFYWYRQILGQKVEFLVSFYNNEISEKSEIFDDQFSVERPDGSNFTLKIRSTKLEDSAMYFCASSEMSSSYEQYFGPGTRLTVT.

This clonotype was picked up a small number of times. V and J are TRBV30 and TRBJ1-5, with 10 bases fitting TRBD1. The ends lost 5 bases at V and 2 bases at J; junction bases unmatched: 3. CDR1 GTSNPN and CDR2 SVGIG come from the germline V gene (reference sequence). The CDR3 runs 14 residues. CDR3 coding DNA: TGTGCCTGGGGGACAGGGGCCGGCAATCAGCCCCAGCATTTT. Amino acids: CAWGTGAGNQPQHF.

This clonotype was detected a few times. The chain links TRBV9 to TRBJ2-5; 10 positions match TRBD2. The CDR3 totals 16 residues. V gave up 3 bases and J gave up 2 bases; unmatched junction bases: 7. CDR1 is SGDLS and CDR2 is YYNGEE in the germline V gene. The CDR3 DNA reads TGTGCCAGCAGCGGATTAGCGGGGGGCCATCAAGAGACCCAGTACTTC. It yields the protein CASSGLAGGHQETQYF. The full variable domain, in which reference TRBV9 and TRBJ2-5 provide the parts outside the CDR3, is DSGVTQTPKHLITATGQRVTLRCSPRSGDLSVYWYQQSLDQGLQFLIQYYNGEERAKGNILERFSAQQFPDLHSELNLSSLELGDSALYFCASSGLAGGHQETQYFGPGTRLLVL.

In the case of this clonotype: Without the conserved terminal phenylalanine or tryptophan, this CDR3 likely stems from a read error. The V call is TRBV27, the J call TRBJ1-1, with D hard to call. V gave up 3 bases and J gave up 7 bases, with 6 bases separating them. CDR1 MNHEY and CDR2 SMNVEV come from the germline V gene (reference sequence). The CDR3 runs to 11 residues. In nucleotides, the CDR3 is TGTGCCAGCAGTTTTCTCGGTGAAGCTTTCTCT. Amino acids: CASSFLGEAFS.

This clonotype was observed many times. The rearrangement links TRBV7-2 to TRBJ2-3; D is unclear. The CDR3 totals 12 residues. V lost 3 bases to trimming and J lost 6 bases, with 7 bases between them. Germline CDR1 SGHTA, CDR2 FQGNSA. The CDR3 region is CASSFREDTQYF. The CDR3 coding sequence is TGTGCCAGCAGCTTCCGCGAGGATACGCAGTATTTT. Full variable domain (rest looked up from reference TRBV7-2 and TRBJ2-3): GAGVSQSPSNKVTEKGKDVELRCDPISGHTALYWYRQSLGQGLEFLIYFQGNSAPDKSGLPSDRFSAERTGGSVSTLTIQRTQQEDSAVYLCASSFREDTQYFGPGTRLTVL.

This sequence joins TRBV6-5 and TRBJ2-7, with D uncertain. The CDR3 is 12 residues long. Germline V lookup: CDR1 MNHEY, CDR2 SVGAGI. V lost 6 bases and J lost 5, with 11 bases in between. The DNA for the CDR3 is TGTGCCAGCAGCCGATCACACCACGAGCAGTACTTC. Translating it yields CASSRSHHEQYF.

A word on this clonotype: It may be a read error: a sequence one base away is much more abundant. The rearrangement joins TRBV6-2 or TRBV6-3 to TRBJ2-7; 8 nucleotides match TRBD2. Germline trimming cut 7 bases from V and 7 bases from J; bases unmatched to any gene: 12. The CDR3 covers 14 residues. Germline lookup yields CDR1 MNHEY and CDR2 SVGEGT. CDR3 DNA: TGTGCCAGCAATCCCGGCGGGAGGTCGGGGGAGCAGTACTTC. Protein product: CASNPGGRSGEQYF.

The chain is built from TRBV27 and TRBJ2-3; tentative D call: TRBD1 (5 bases). The CDR3 sequence is 17 residues long. Germline V gene lookup returns CDR1 MNHEY and CDR2 SMNVEV (reference sequence). V was cut by 1 base and J by 4 bases, with 18 bases left in between. CDR3 protein: CASSLLGPAGNPDTQYF. The CDR3 DNA is TGTGCCAGCAGTTTATTGGGCCCGGCAGGGAACCCAGATACGCAGTATTTT.

This clonotype was detected many times. This chain joins TRBV4-2 and TRBJ2-7; TRBD2 might be the D (6 bases). CDR3 length equals 17 residues. The V gene lost 2 bases and the J gene lost 1 base, with 18 bases spanning the gap. Germline V CDR1 and CDR2: LGHNA, YNFKEQ. CDR3 residues: CASSQSPPGTESYEQYF. CDR3 nucleotides: TGTGCCAGCAGCCAATCGCCACCCGGGACTGAATCCTACGAGCAGTACTTC.

This clonotype has a handful of counts. The chain employs TRBV11-2 and TRBJ2-7; D tentatively reads TRBD1 or TRBD2 (5 bases each). V lost 1 base to trimming and J lost 2 bases, with 12 bases between them. The CDR3 spans 15 residues. Germline CDR1 and CDR2: SGHAT and FQNNGV. DNA of the CDR3: TGTGCCAGCAGCTTAGTGGGGGACCAAGCCTACGAGCAGTACTTC. Translating gives CASSLVGDQAYEQYF.

There are many counts of this clonotype. The germline gene is not matched at one end of the junction; a read error may be the cause. This chain joins TRBV7-7 and TRBJ2-3; 8 bases agree with TRBD2. The CDR3 is 16 residues long. The germline V gene has CDR1 SSHAT and CDR2 FNYEAQ (reference sequence). CDR3 coding DNA: TGTGCTAGCAGCTTAGGAACGGGAGGGCCCACAGATACGCAGTATTTT. Amino acid sequence: CASSLGTGGPTDTQYF. The variable domain in full, with the rest retrieved from reference TRBV7-7 and TRBJ2-3, is GAGVSQSPRYKVTKRGQDVTLRCDPISSHATLYWYQQALGQGPEFLTYFNYEAQPDKSGLPSDRFSAERPEGSISTLTIQRTEQRDSAMYRCASSLGTGGPTDTQYFGPGTRLTVL.

Comments on this clonotype: A junction boundary mismatches the germline segment, possibly from a read error. The V and J genes are TRBV5-6 and TRBJ2-7, with D unclear. The CDR3 has 13 amino acids. Germline CDR1 reads SGHDT; CDR2 reads YYEEEE. The CDR3 DNA reads as TGTGCCAGCAGCTTTGTTAGCTCCTACGAGCTGTACTTC. Protein: CASSFVSSYELYF.

This clonotype was counted many times. The rearrangement uses TRBV7-9 and TRBJ2-4, with 11 positions matching TRBD2. The junction had 8 bases not matched to a gene; V was cut back by 4 bases and J by 0 bases. The CDR3 spans 18 residues. Germline V CDR1 and CDR2: SEHNR, FQNEAQ (reference sequence). CDR3 coding DNA: TGTGCCAGCAGCTCCTCCGGGACTAGCGGAACAGCCAAAAACATTCAGTACTTC. Translated, it gives CASSSSGTSGTAKNIQYF.

The chain recombines TRBV30 with TRBJ1-5; possible D gene TRBD1, 5 bases. Trimming removed 1 base from V and 9 bases from J, with 22 bases in between. Germline CDR1 reads GTSNPN; CDR2 reads SVGIG (reference sequence). There are 16 residues in the CDR3. This CDR3 reads CAWSAAREALEWPQHF. For the CDR3, the DNA is TGTGCCTGGAGTGCAGCCAGGGAGGCCCTGGAATGGCCCCAGCATTTT.

The chain uses TRBV9 and TRBJ2-3, with TRBD2 identical over 10 bases. This CDR3 is built from 17 residues. In germline, CDR1 is SGDLS, CDR2 YYNGEE. V lost 0 bases, J lost 6 bases, and 10 bases stayed unmatched. The CDR3 protein is CASSVERSGGAGDTQYF. In nucleotides, the CDR3 is TGTGCCAGCAGCGTAGAACGGAGCGGGGGGGCCGGGGATACGCAGTATTTT.

V is TRBV27 and J is TRBJ2-1; D gene ambiguous. This CDR3 has 15 residues. Germline lookup yields CDR1 MNHEY and CDR2 SMNVEV (reference sequence). Trimming cost V 3 bases and J 4 bases, with 13 bases left between them. The DNA of the CDR3 is TGTGCCAGCAGTTTGGCGGCCAATACTTACAATGAGCAGTTCTTC. Translation gives CASSLAANTYNEQFF.